This T cell receptor (beta chain) originates from a study of shared clonotypes between healthy human individuals. About the study: Donors consisted of two women and a few men between 18 and 49. The study, taken as a whole, reports: Estimated clonotype richness was generally higher in naive than memory subsets. Depth was large, yet rarefaction showed that sorted-subset sequencing was incomplete.

Libraries were prepared by immunoSEQ multiplex PCR; TCRdb keeps only in-frame clonotypes and omits some of them. The table lists 730,000 or so clones, about two thirds of them singletons. The study separated CD4+ cells into CD45RA+ naive and CD45RA-negative memory subsets. A few counts support this clone. Its specificity is unknown. Trimming took off 2 bases at V and 0 bases at J, with 14 bases between the two ends. This CDR3 region has 18 residues. CDR1 and CDR2 from the germline V gene are MNHNS and SASEGT. The chain couples TRBV6-1 to TRBJ2-6; D not certain. The sequence came from a woman aged 25 to 39 in good health. The sequenced sample consisted of memory CD4+ T cells sorted from blood. Subset noted: CD45RA-negative fraction. This CDR3 is CASSETWVRHSGANVLTF. The CDR3 nucleotides read TGTGCCAGCAGTGAAACGTGGGTCAGACACTCTGGGGCCAACGTCCTGACTTTC.